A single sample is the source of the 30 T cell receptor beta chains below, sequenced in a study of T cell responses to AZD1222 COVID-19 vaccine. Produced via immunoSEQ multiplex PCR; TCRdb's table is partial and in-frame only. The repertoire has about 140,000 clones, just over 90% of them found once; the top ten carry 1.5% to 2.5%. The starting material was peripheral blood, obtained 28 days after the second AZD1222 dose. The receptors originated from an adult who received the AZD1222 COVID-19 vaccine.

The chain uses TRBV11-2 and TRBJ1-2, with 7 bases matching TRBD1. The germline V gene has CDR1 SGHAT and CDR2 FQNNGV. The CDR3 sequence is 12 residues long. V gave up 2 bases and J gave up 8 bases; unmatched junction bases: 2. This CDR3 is CASSLQGVGYTF. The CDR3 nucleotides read TGTGCCAGCAGCTTACAGGGGGTAGGCTACACCTTC.

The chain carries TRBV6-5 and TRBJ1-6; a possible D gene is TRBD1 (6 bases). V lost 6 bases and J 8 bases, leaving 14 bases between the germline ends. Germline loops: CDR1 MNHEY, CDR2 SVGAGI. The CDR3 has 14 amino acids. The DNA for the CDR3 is TGTGCCAGCAGCCGCCGACAGGATCATTCACCCCTCCACTTT. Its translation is CASSRRQDHSPLHF.

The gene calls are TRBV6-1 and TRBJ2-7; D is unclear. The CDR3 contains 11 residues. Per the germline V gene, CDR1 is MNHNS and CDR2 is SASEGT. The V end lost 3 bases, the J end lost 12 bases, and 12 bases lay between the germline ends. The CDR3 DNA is TGTGCCAGCAGTGACGGACCCACCGGGTACTTC. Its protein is CASSDGPTGYF.

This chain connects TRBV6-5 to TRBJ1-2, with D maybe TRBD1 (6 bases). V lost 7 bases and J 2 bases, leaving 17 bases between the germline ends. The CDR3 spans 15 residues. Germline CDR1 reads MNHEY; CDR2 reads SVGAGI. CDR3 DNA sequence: TGTGCCAGCACCGGGCGGGCGGGGGCAAACTATGGCTACACCTTC. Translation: CASTGRAGANYGYTF.

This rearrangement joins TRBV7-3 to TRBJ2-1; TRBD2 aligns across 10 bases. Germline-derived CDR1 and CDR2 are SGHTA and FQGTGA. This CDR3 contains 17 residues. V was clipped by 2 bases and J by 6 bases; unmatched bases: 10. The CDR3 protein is CASSLLPQLAGSNEQFF. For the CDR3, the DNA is TGTGCCAGCAGCTTACTACCCCAACTAGCGGGAAGCAATGAGCAGTTCTTC.

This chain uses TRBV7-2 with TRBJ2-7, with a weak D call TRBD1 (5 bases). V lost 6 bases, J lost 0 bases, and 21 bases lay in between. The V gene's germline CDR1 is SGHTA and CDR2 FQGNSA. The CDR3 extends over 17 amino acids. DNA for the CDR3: TGTGCCAGCAGGCCGAGTGGGGCGACGCCCCTCTCCTACGAGCAGTACTTC. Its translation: CASRPSGATPLSYEQYF.

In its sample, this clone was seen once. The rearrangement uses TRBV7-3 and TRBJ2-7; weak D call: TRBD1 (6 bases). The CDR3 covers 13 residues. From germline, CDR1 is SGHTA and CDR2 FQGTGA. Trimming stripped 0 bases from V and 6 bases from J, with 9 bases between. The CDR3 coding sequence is TGTGCCAGCAGCTTAACGAAAGGGGGCGAGCAGTACTTC. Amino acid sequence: CASSLTKGGEQYF.

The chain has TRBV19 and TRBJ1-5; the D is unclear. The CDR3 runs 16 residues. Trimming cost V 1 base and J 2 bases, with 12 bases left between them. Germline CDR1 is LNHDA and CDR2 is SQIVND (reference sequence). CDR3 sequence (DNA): TGTGCCAGTAGTATAGGGCCTCAGGTAGGCAATCAGCCCCAGCATTTT. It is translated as CASSIGPQVGNQPQHF.

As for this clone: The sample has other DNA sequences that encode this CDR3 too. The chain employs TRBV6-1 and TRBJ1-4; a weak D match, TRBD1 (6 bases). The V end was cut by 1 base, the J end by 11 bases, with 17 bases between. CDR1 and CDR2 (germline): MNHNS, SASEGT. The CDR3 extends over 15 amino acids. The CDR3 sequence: CASSEDGGAAVKLFF. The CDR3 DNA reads TGTGCCAGCAGTGAAGATGGGGGCGCAGCGGTGAAACTGTTTTTT.

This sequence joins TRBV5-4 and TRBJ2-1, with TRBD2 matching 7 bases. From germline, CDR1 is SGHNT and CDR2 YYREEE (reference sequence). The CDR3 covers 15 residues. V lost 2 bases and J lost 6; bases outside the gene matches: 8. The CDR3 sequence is CASSFGGGPGNEQFF. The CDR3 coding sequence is TGTGCCAGCAGCTTCGGGGGAGGGCCGGGCAATGAGCAGTTCTTC.

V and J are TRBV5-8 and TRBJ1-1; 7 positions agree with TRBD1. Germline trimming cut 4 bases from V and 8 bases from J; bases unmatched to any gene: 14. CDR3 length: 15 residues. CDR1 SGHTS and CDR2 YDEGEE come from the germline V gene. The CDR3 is CASSLPSGDRGEAFF. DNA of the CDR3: TGTGCCAGCAGCCTACCCTCGGGGGACAGAGGGGAAGCTTTCTTT.

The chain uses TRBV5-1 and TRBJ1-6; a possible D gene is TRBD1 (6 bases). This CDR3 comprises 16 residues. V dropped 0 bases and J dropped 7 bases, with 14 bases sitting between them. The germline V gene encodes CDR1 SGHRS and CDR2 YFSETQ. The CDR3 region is CASSLGRGLENSPLHF. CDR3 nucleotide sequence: TGCGCCAGCAGCTTGGGCAGGGGACTTGAAAATTCACCCCTCCACTTT.

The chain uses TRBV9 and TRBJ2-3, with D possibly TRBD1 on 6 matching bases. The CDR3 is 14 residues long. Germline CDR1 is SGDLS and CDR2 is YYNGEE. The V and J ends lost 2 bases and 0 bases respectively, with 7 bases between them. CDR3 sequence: CASSVRGSTDTQYF. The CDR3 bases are TGTGCCAGCAGCGTCAGGGGCAGCACAGATACGCAGTATTTT.

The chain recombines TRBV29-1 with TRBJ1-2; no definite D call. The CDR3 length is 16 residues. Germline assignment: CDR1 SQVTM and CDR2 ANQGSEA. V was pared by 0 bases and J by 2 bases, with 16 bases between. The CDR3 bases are TGCAGCGTTGAAGATCTGCTACACAATATGAACTATGGCTACACCTTC. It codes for CSVEDLLHNMNYGYTF.

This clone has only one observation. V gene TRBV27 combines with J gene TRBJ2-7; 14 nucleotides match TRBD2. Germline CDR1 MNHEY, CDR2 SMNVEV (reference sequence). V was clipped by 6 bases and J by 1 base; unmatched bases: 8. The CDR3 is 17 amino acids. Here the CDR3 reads CASRPGTSGSGSYEQYF. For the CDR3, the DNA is TGTGCCAGCAGGCCCGGGACTAGCGGGAGCGGGTCCTACGAGCAGTACTTC.

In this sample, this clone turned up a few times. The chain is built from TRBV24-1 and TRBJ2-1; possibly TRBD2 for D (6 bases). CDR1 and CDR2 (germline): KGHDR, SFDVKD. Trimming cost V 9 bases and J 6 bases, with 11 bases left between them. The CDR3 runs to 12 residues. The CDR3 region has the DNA TGTGCCACCGGCCTAGCGTCCAATGAGCAGTTCTTC. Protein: CATGLASNEQFF.

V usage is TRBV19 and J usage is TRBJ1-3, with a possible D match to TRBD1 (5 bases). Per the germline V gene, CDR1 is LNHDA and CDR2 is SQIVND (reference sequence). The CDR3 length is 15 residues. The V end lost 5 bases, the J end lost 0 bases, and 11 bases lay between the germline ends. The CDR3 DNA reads TGTGCCAGTAGTCGCGGGGGGACCTCTGGAAACACCATATATTTT. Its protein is CASSRGGTSGNTIYF. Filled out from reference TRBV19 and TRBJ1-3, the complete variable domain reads DGGITQSPKYLFRKEGQNVTLSCEQNLNHDAMYWYRQDPGQGLRLIYYSQIVNDFQKGDIAEGYSVSREKKESFPLTVTSAQKNPTAFYLCASSRGGTSGNTIYFGEGSWLTVV.

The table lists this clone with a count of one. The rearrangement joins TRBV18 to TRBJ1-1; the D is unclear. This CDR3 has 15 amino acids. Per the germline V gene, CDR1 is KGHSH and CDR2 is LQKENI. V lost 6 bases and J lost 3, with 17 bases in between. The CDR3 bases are TGTGCCAGCTCCCAGGTAGAGGCCGGGGACACTGAAGCTTTCTTT. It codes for CASSQVEAGDTEAFF.

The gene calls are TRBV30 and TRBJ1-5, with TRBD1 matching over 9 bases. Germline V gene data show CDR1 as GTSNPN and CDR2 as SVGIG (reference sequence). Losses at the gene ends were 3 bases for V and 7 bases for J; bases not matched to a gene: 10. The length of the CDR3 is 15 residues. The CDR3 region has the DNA TGTGCCTGGAGCTTTGGACAGGGGACAGGGCAGCCCCAGCATTTT. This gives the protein CAWSFGQGTGQPQHF.

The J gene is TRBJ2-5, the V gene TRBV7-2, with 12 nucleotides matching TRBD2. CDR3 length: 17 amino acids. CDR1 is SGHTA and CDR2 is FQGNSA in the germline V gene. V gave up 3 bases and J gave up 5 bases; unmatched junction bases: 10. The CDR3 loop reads CASSFQASGRASETQYF. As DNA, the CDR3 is TGTGCCAGCAGCTTTCAAGCTAGCGGGAGGGCCTCGGAGACCCAGTACTTC.

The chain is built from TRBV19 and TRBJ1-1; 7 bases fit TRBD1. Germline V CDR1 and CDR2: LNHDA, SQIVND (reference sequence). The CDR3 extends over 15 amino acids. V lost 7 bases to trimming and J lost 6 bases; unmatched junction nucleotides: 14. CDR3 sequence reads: CASTHPGQAVAEAFF. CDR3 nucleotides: TGTGCCAGTACCCATCCCGGACAGGCGGTAGCTGAAGCTTTCTTT.

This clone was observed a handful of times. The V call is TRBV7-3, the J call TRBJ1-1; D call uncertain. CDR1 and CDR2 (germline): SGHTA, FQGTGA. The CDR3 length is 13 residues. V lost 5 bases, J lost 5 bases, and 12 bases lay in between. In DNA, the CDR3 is TGTGCCAGCAGCCGGATATCGGGGACTGAAGCTTTCTTT. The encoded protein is CASSRISGTEAFF. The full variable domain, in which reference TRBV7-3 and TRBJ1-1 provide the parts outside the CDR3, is GAGVSQTPSNKVTEKGKYVELRCDPISGHTALYWYRQSLGQGPEFLIYFQGTGAADDSGLPNDRFFAVRPEGSVSTLKIQRTERGDSAVYLCASSRISGTEAFFGQGTRLTVV.

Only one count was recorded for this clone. The CDR3 region has the DNA TGTGCCAGCAGTCCCCGGACTAGCGGGGGTGAGACCCAGTACTTC. Its protein product is CASSPRTSGGETQYF. The rearrangement uses TRBV6-2 or TRBV6-3 and TRBJ2-5; 13 nucleotides match TRBD2. Trimming took 5 bases from V and 5 from J; bases not matched to a gene: 5. The CDR3 runs 15 residues. The germline V gene has CDR1 MNHEY and CDR2 SVGEGT.

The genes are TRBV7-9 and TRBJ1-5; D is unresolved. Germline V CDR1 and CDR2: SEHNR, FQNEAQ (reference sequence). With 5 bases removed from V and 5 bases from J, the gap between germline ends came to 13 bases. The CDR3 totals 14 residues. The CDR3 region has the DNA TGTGCCAGCAGCCGGACCGGGGATGATCAGCCCCAGCATTTT. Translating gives CASSRTGDDQPQHF.

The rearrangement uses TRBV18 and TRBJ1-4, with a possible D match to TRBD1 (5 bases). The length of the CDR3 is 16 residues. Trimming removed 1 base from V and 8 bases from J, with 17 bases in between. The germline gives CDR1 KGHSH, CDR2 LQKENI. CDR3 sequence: CASSPQEDTTREKLFF. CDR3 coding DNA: TGTGCCAGCTCACCACAGGAGGACACCACCAGGGAAAAACTGTTTTTT.

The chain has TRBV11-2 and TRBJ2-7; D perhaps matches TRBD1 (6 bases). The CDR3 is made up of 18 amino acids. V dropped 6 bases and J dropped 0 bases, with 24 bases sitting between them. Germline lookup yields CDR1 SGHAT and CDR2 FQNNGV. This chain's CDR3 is CASRPDLFPGASSYEQYF. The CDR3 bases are TGTGCCAGCAGGCCCGACCTTTTCCCAGGGGCGAGCTCCTACGAGCAGTACTTC.

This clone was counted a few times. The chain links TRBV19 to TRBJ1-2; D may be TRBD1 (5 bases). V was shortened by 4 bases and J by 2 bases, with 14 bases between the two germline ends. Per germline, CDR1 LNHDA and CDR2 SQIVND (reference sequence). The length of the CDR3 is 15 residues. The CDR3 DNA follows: TGTGCCAGTAGTACTTCGAGCAGGGCCAACTATGGCTACACCTTC. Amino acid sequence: CASSTSSRANYGYTF.

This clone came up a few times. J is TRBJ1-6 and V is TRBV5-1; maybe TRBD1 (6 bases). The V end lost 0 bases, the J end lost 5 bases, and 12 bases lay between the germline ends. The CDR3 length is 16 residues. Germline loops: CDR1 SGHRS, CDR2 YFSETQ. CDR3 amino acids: CASSLVPGVDNSPLHF. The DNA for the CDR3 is TGCGCCAGCAGCTTGGTCCCAGGGGTCGATAATTCACCCCTCCACTTT.

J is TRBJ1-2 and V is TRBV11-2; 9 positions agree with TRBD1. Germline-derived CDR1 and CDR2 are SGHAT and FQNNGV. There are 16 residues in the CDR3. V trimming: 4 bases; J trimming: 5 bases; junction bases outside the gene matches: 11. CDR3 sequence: CASSSSKGQGPYGYTF. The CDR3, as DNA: TGTGCCAGCAGCTCAAGTAAGGGACAGGGCCCGTATGGCTACACCTTC.

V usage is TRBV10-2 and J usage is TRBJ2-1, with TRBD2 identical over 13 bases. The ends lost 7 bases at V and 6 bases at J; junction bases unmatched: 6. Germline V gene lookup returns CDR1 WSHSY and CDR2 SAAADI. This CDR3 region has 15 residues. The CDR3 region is CASKSGLAGVNEQFF. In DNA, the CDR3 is TGCGCCAGCAAATCCGGACTAGCGGGGGTCAATGAGCAGTTCTTC.